Below, 28 T cell receptor beta chains from the same sample are listed, as sequenced in a study of T cell responses to AZD1222 COVID-19 vaccine (dated by TCRdb to the early 2020s). Library construction relied on the immunoSEQ multiplex PCR assay. TCRdb took over this immuneACCESS table, retaining in-frame rearrangements with V and J assigned. Such tables are incomplete; in checked studies, under half of the missing clones stem from an unresolved V gene, and the remainder is unexplained. This sample holds about 81,000 clones; roughly 85% were observed only once. 3.4% of the sample lies in the top ten. Reading the label with the study, this specimen's time point is: about 28 days (+/-7) after the second vaccine dose. This specimen was peripheral blood, taken 28 days after the second AZD1222 dose. The receptors here all came from an adult who received the AZD1222 COVID-19 vaccine.

The gene calls are TRBV28 and TRBJ2-3, with D perhaps TRBD1 (6 bases). Trimming stripped 6 bases from V and 4 bases from J, with 17 bases between. The CDR3 is made up of 15 amino acids. Germline V gene sequence: CDR1 MDHEN, CDR2 SYDVKM. Written as DNA, the CDR3 is TGTGCCAGCAGCCAGGGGAATTCACGCGCAGATACGCAGTATTTT. Its protein is CASSQGNSRADTQYF.

In its sample, this clone was seen once. This chain joins TRBV29-1 and TRBJ1-4; D may be TRBD1 (5 bases). Germline CDR1 reads SQVTM; CDR2 reads ANQGSEA. This CDR3 has 10 amino acids. Trimming stripped 0 bases from V and 12 bases from J, with 5 bases between. The chain's CDR3 is CSVEDRELFF. DNA of the CDR3: TGCAGCGTTGAAGACAGGGAACTGTTTTTT.

V gene TRBV10-3 combines with J gene TRBJ1-5, with TRBD1 identical over 7 bases. There are 13 residues in the CDR3. Germline values: CDR1 ENHRY, CDR2 SYGVKD. V was clipped by 8 bases and J by 3 bases; unmatched bases: 4. CDR3 bases: TGTGCCATCCGCGGACAGGACAATCAGCCCCAGCATTTT. It yields the protein CAIRGQDNQPQHF.

V gene TRBV3-1 (or the pseudogene TRBV3-2) combines with J gene TRBJ1-4; maybe TRBD1 (6 bases). Germline lookup yields CDR1 LGHDT and CDR2 YNNKEL (reference sequence). The CDR3 length is 15 residues. V lost 1 base, J lost 5 bases, and 11 bases lay in between. CDR3 in DNA: TGTGCCAGCAGCCAAGCCGGGACACTCAATGAAAAACTGTTTTTT. Its translation is CASSQAGTLNEKLFF.

The J gene is TRBJ1-1, the V gene TRBV5-4, with TRBD1 matching over 7 bases. Losses at the gene ends were 4 bases for V and 0 bases for J; bases not matched to a gene: 3. The CDR3 is 14 amino acids. Germline CDR1 reads SGHNT; CDR2 reads YYREEE (reference sequence). This CDR3 is CASSVTGMNTEAFF. CDR3 bases: TGTGCCAGCAGCGTGACAGGGATGAACACTGAAGCTTTCTTT. Drawing the rest from reference TRBV5-4 and TRBJ1-1, the complete variable domain is ETGVTQSPTHLIKTRGQQVTLRCSSQSGHNTVSWYQQALGQGPQFIFQYYREEENGRGNFPPRFSGLQFPNYSSELNVNALELDDSALYLCASSVTGMNTEAFFGQGTRLTVV.

V usage is TRBV28 and J usage is TRBJ1-5; possibly TRBD1 for D (6 bases). The CDR3 has 14 amino acids. CDR1 is MDHEN and CDR2 is SYDVKM in the germline V gene. V was cut by 3 bases and J by 5 bases, with 11 bases left in between. Here the CDR3 DNA reads TGTGCCAGCAGTTTTCCGACAGGCTATCAGCCCCAGCATTTT. It yields the protein CASSFPTGYQPQHF.

The J gene is TRBJ1-5, the V gene TRBV3-1 (or the pseudogene TRBV3-2); maybe TRBD1 (5 bases). Germline assignment: CDR1 LGHDT and CDR2 YNNKEL (reference sequence). Trimming took 5 bases from V and 9 from J, leaving 17 bases between them. The CDR3 length is 14 residues. The CDR3 DNA reads TGTGCCAGCAGCGAAGGGAGGGGCGCAGGGCCCCAGCATTTT. Residues: CASSEGRGAGPQHF.

This chain links TRBV5-1 with TRBJ2-3; D call uncertain. Germline CDR1 reads SGHRS; CDR2 reads YFSETQ. V lost 3 bases to trimming and J lost 0 bases, with 8 bases between them. The CDR3 runs 14 residues. CDR3 residues: CASSYTTSTDTQYF. CDR3 DNA: TGCGCCAGCAGCTACACAACTAGCACAGATACGCAGTATTTT.

The rearrangement uses TRBV7-3 and TRBJ1-1; D possibly corresponds to TRBD1 (6 bases). Germline CDR1 is SGHTA and CDR2 is FQGTGA. The CDR3 consists of 14 residues. Trimming pared 5 bases from V and 4 bases from J, leaving 14 bases between. The CDR3 is CASSEQGGATEAFF. Written as DNA, the CDR3 is TGTGCCAGCAGCGAACAGGGAGGTGCCACTGAAGCTTTCTTT.

The chain is built from TRBV15 and TRBJ2-1, with D perhaps TRBD1 or TRBD2 (5 bases each). This CDR3 contains 13 residues. V lost 5 bases and J 5 bases, leaving 10 bases between the germline ends. Per the germline V gene, CDR1 is LNHNV and CDR2 is YYDKDF (reference sequence). The CDR3 protein is CATSRDVNNEQFF. CDR3 DNA sequence: TGTGCCACCAGCCGGGACGTAAACAATGAGCAGTTCTTC.

The chain carries TRBV19 and TRBJ2-1; D might be TRBD1 (7 bases). The CDR3 length is 14 residues. The germline CDR1 and CDR2 sequences are LNHDA and SQIVND (reference sequence). V gave up 6 bases and J gave up 3 bases, with 12 bases separating them. CDR3 nucleotides: TGTGCCAGTAGCATCAGGGGGGACTACAATGAGCAGTTCTTC. It yields the protein CASSIRGDYNEQFF.

The rearrangement joins TRBV6-2 or TRBV6-3 to TRBJ2-1; D might be TRBD2 (5 bases). CDR3 length: 15 residues. V lost 5 bases and J lost 0, with 11 bases in between. The germline V gene encodes CDR1 MNHEY and CDR2 SVGEGT. The DNA of the CDR3 is TGTGCCAGCAGTGAGGGCACTCCCTCCTACAATGAGCAGTTCTTC. This sequence encodes CASSEGTPSYNEQFF.

This sequence joins TRBV6-1 and TRBJ2-5, with no clear D. From germline, CDR1 is MNHNS and CDR2 SASEGT. The CDR3 spans 13 residues. Trimming removed 1 base at V and 5 bases at J, with 8 bases between. Here the CDR3 reads CASSEVVGETQYF. CDR3 nucleotides: TGTGCCAGCAGTGAAGTGGTCGGGGAGACCCAGTACTTC.

J is TRBJ2-1 and V is TRBV6-5; TRBD2 is a possible D gene (6 bases). Trimming left V 5 bases short and J 6 bases short, with 17 bases between. The length of the CDR3 is 15 residues. Germline V lookup: CDR1 MNHEY, CDR2 SVGAGI. In DNA form, the CDR3 reads TGTGCCAGCAGTCCTAGACTAGATCCGGGCAATGAGCAGTTCTTC. Translation: CASSPRLDPGNEQFF.

This chain joins TRBV19 and TRBJ2-1, with TRBD2 as a possible D gene (6 bases). V lost 5 bases, J lost 4 bases, and 9 bases lay in between. The CDR3 is 13 amino acids. CDR1 LNHDA and CDR2 SQIVND come from the germline V gene (reference sequence). The CDR3 sequence is CASSLGGYNEQFF. Written as DNA, the CDR3 is TGTGCCAGTAGTCTCGGAGGGTACAATGAGCAGTTCTTC.

V usage is TRBV11-2 and J usage is TRBJ2-7, with 9 bases lining up with TRBD1. The V segment lost 5 bases and the J segment 6 bases; nucleotides outside the gene matches: 2. The germline gives CDR1 SGHAT, CDR2 FQNNGV. This CDR3 is 12 amino acids long. CDR3 DNA sequence: TGTGCCAGCAGCCAGACAGGGGGCGAGCAGTACTTC. Amino acid sequence: CASSQTGGEQYF.

This rearrangement joins TRBV28 to TRBJ1-1, with 7 bases matching TRBD1. The CDR3 extends over 18 amino acids. The J segment lost 2 bases and the V segment lost 1 base, leaving 13 bases of the junction unmatched. Per the germline V gene, CDR1 is MDHEN and CDR2 is SYDVKM. The CDR3 here is CASSLLGTEHWGNTEAFF. CDR3 coding DNA: TGTGCCAGCAGTTTATTGGGGACAGAACATTGGGGAAACACTGAAGCTTTCTTT.

The gene calls are TRBV2 and TRBJ2-3; no definite D call. The CDR3 loop spans 15 amino acids. From germline, CDR1 is SNHLY and CDR2 FYNNEI. Trimming took 3 bases from V and 0 from J, leaving 10 bases between them. CDR3 sequence reads: CASSDSGISTDTQYF. In DNA form, the CDR3 reads TGTGCCAGCAGTGATTCCGGCATAAGCACAGATACGCAGTATTTT.

The V and J genes are TRBV7-3 and TRBJ2-1; TRBD2 agrees at 11 bases. Germline CDR1 SGHTA, CDR2 FQGTGA. Trimming took 2 bases from V and 5 from J; bases not matched to a gene: 2. This CDR3 has 15 amino acids. The CDR3 DNA sequence: TGTGCCAGCAGCTTATTGACTAGCGGGGACAATGAGCAGTTCTTC. This sequence encodes CASSLLTSGDNEQFF.

V usage is TRBV7-9 and J usage is TRBJ1-1, with a tentative D call TRBD1 (5 bases). Germline V gives CDR1 SEHNR, CDR2 FQNEAQ (reference sequence). This CDR3 spans 13 amino acids. The ends were cut back, 4 bases at V and 4 bases at J, with 10 bases in the middle. The DNA of the CDR3 is TGTGCCAGCAGCTCGGACATTACCACTGAAGCTTTCTTT. Translation: CASSSDITTEAFF.

The rearrangement joins TRBV7-2 to TRBJ1-6; D is uncertain. The CDR3 covers 15 residues. V lost 2 bases and J lost 5, with 10 bases in between. Germline loops: CDR1 SGHTA, CDR2 FQGNSA. DNA for the CDR3: TGTGCCAGCAGCTTATCCCCGAGGAATAATTCACCCCTCCACTTT. This translates into CASSLSPRNNSPLHF. The full variable domain, in which reference TRBV7-2 and TRBJ1-6 provide the parts outside the CDR3, is GAGVSQSPSNKVTEKGKDVELRCDPISGHTALYWYRQSLGQGLEFLIYFQGNSAPDKSGLPSDRFSAERTGGSVSTLTIQRTQQEDSAVYLCASSLSPRNNSPLHFGNGTRLTVT.

This chain links TRBV2 with TRBJ2-2; D ambiguous. V was clipped by 5 bases and J by 1 base, with 5 bases between them. Germline CDR1 and CDR2: SNHLY and FYNNEI. CDR3 size: 13 residues. The DNA for the CDR3 is TGTGCCAGCAGTAAAATGAACACCGGGGAGCTGTTTTTT. Protein: CASSKMNTGELFF.

This chain uses TRBV3-1 (or the pseudogene TRBV3-2) with TRBJ1-2; weak D call: TRBD1 (6 bases). V was clipped by 0 bases and J by 3 bases, with 14 bases between them. The CDR3 sequence is 16 residues long. The germline V gene has CDR1 LGHDT and CDR2 YNNKEL (reference sequence). CDR3 bases: TGTGCCAGCAGCCAAGATATCCAGGGGCTCTACTATGGCTACACCTTC. This translates into CASSQDIQGLYYGYTF.

The chain carries TRBV6-6 and TRBJ2-3; 7 bases fit TRBD2. V lost 6 bases, J lost 0 bases, and 3 bases stayed unmatched. The CDR3 is made up of 14 amino acids. Per germline, CDR1 MNHNY and CDR2 SVGAGI (reference sequence). The CDR3 sequence is CASSGLESTDTQYF. CDR3 sequence (DNA): TGTGCCAGCAGCGGACTAGAGAGCACAGATACGCAGTATTTT.

The V gene is TRBV5-4, the J gene TRBJ2-5; 11 nucleotides line up with TRBD2. Germline CDR1 and CDR2: SGHNT and YYREEE (reference sequence). Trimming took 4 bases from V and 5 from J; bases not matched to a gene: 16. This CDR3 contains 18 residues. Written as DNA, the CDR3 is TGTGCCAGCAGCCAGCCGGGGACTAGCGGAGAGAGCGGGGAGACCCAGTACTTC. Translated, it gives CASSQPGTSGESGETQYF. Combining the CDR3 with reference TRBV5-4 and TRBJ2-5 gives the whole variable domain ETGVTQSPTHLIKTRGQQVTLRCSSQSGHNTVSWYQQALGQGPQFIFQYYREEENGRGNFPPRFSGLQFPNYSSELNVNALELDDSALYLCASSQPGTSGESGETQYFGPGTRLLVL.

The chain is built from TRBV7-2 and TRBJ1-5, with D perhaps TRBD1 (6 bases). The V and J ends lost 6 bases and 1 base respectively, with 10 bases between them. This CDR3 comprises 14 residues. The germline V gene has CDR1 SGHTA and CDR2 FQGNSA. CDR3 coding DNA: TGTGCCAGCAGACAAACAGGGAGCAATCAGCCCCAGCATTTT. Amino acid sequence: CASRQTGSNQPQHF.

The chain carries TRBV20-1 and TRBJ1-1, with unresolved D. Germline V gives CDR1 DFQATT, CDR2 SNEGSKA (reference sequence). V was clipped by 3 bases and J by 1 base, with 9 bases between them. The CDR3 length is 13 residues. CDR3 loop: CSASWQRNTEAFF. For the CDR3, the DNA is TGCAGTGCTAGTTGGCAGAGGAACACTGAAGCTTTCTTT.

The chain combines TRBV12-3 or TRBV12-4 with TRBJ1-6; D remains ambiguous. The V end was cut by 2 bases, the J end by 9 bases, with 8 bases between. The CDR3 extends over 13 amino acids. CDR3 in amino acids: CASSLRSPSPLHF. In DNA form, the CDR3 reads TGTGCCAGCAGTTTAAGGTCACCTTCACCCCTCCACTTT.